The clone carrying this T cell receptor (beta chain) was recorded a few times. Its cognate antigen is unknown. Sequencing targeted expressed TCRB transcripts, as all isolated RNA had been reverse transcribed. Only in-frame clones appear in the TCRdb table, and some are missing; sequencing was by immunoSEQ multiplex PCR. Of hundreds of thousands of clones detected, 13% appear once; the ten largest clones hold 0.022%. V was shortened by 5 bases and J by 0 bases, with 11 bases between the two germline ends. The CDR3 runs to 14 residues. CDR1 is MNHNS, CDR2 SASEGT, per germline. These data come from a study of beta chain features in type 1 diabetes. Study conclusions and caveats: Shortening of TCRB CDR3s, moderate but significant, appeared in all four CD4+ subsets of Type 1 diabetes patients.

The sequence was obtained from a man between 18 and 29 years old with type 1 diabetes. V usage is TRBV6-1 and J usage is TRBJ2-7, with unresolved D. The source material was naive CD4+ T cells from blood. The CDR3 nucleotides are TGTGCCAGCAGTAGGACGGAAACCTCCTACGAGCAGTACTTC. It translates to CASSRTETSYEQYF.